This record covers a single TCR beta chain. The study assigned cohorts using participant-reported clinical history. TCRdb's copy holds only in-frame clones and misses some; the assay was immunoSEQ multiplex PCR. The sample contains approximately 210,000 clones, around 81% of which appear only once. This sample was included in a study of blood T cell repertoires in COVID-19. On the study more broadly: Sites in the United States, Italy and Spain provided acute and convalescent COVID-19 samples. T cells, B-cell-depleted T cells, or PBMCs supplied cDNA or gDNA.

Sequenced material: PBMCs or T cells enriched from blood (not recorded which). The receptor's source is a man under 40 with acute COVID-19.

The CDR3 spells CASSPSGFPGNEQFF. The CDR3 DNA sequence: TGTGCCAGCAGCCCGTCAGGATTCCCTGGCAATGAGCAGTTCTTC. The chain links TRBV7-3 to TRBJ2-1; D remains ambiguous. Germline V gene sequence: CDR1 SGHTA, CDR2 FQGTGA. V shed 5 bases and J shed 6 bases, with 17 bases lying between them. This CDR3 comprises 15 residues.